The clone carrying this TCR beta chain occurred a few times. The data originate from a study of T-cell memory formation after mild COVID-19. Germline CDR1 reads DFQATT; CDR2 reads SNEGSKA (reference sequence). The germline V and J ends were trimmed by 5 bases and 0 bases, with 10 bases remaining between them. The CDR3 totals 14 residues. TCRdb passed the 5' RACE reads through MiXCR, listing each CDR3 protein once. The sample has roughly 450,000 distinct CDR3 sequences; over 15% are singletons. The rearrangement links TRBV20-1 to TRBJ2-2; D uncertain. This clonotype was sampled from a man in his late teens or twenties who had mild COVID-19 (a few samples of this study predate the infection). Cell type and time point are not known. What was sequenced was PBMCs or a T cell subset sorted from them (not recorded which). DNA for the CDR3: TGCAGTGCTCTCGGAGAGACGAACACCGGGGAGCTGTTTTTT. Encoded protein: CSALGETNTGELFF.